The subject of this entry is one TCR beta chain. Its antigen is undetermined. The CDR3 consists of 16 residues. These data are taken from a study of CXCR3-negative and CXCR3-positive naive CD8 T cells. Turning to the study itself: Roughly 140 million TRB reads in total, about 1.5 +/- 0.3 million per library. Findings and limits, study-wide: TRBV-TRBJ usage matched between naive CXCR3-negative and CXCR3-positive cells but not between memory cells.

The libraries of TRB cDNA were constructed through 5' RACE using UMI labels. TCRdb reprocessed the 5' RACE reads, with one entry per CDR3 protein and no DNA. The repertoire shows tens of thousands of distinct CDR3 sequences; the top ten hold 23%. This clonotype originated in a human donor in good health. Some clones in this sample may be carry-over from other donors' samples. This chain connects TRBV21-1 to TRBJ2-7. TRBV21-1 constitutes a pseudogene. The source material was memory CD8+ T cells from blood. CDR3 amino acids: CASSKALPDRSYEQYF.